Each of the 18 T cell receptor beta chains below was sequenced from the same sample in a study of OX40 agonist ivuxolimab in advanced cancers. TCRdb's table, derived via immunoSEQ multiplex PCR, lists solely in-frame clones and lacks some. The sample contains 80,000 or so clones, 90% of which appear only once. The source was CD4+ or CD8+ T cells sorted from blood, collected in a trial of the OX40 agonist ivuxolimab. These receptors were collected from an adult with an advanced solid tumor such as melanoma, head and neck, liver or kidney cancer.

The V gene is TRBV6-6, the J gene TRBJ1-2; no clear D. V lost 6 bases and J lost 3, with 11 bases in between. Germline CDR1 and CDR2: MNHNY and SVGAGI (reference sequence). The CDR3 contains 13 residues. The CDR3 coding sequence is TGTGCCAGCAGCCACCCGTCAGACTATGGCTACACCTTC. This gives the protein CASSHPSDYGYTF.

J is TRBJ2-6 and V is TRBV7-3, with TRBD2 as a possible D gene (6 bases). Trimming removed 5 bases from V and 3 bases from J, with 11 bases in between. The CDR3 covers 15 residues. CDR1 SGHTA and CDR2 FQGTGA come from the germline V gene. The CDR3 sequence: CASSPRRVGANVLTF. The CDR3 nucleotides read TGTGCCAGCAGCCCGCGGAGGGTTGGGGCCAACGTCCTGACTTTC.

The gene calls are TRBV5-1 and TRBJ2-2; TRBD1 is a possible D gene (6 bases). CDR3 length: 14 amino acids. The ends were cut back, 5 bases at V and 2 bases at J, with 10 bases in the middle. Germline CDR1 reads SGHRS; CDR2 reads YFSETQ. The CDR3 is CASRPGTNTGELFF. DNA for the CDR3: TGCGCCAGCAGGCCGGGGACAAACACCGGGGAGCTGTTTTTT.

V usage is TRBV9 and J usage is TRBJ2-2; 10 bases match TRBD2. Looked up from germline, CDR1 is SGDLS and CDR2 is YYNGEE. V lost 0 bases, J lost 4 bases, and 6 bases stayed unmatched. The CDR3 totals 17 residues. The CDR3 loop reads CASSVVGAGGRTGELFF. The CDR3 region has the DNA TGTGCCAGCAGCGTAGTCGGAGCGGGGGGGCGCACCGGGGAGCTGTTTTTT.

Remarks on this clone: Other DNA sequences within the sample encode an identical CDR3. This chain joins TRBV19 and TRBJ2-2; D unclear. CDR3 length: 13 residues. CDR1 is LNHDA and CDR2 is SQIVND in the germline V gene (reference sequence). With 1 base removed from V and 4 bases from J, the gap between germline ends came to 4 bases. CDR3 sequence (DNA): TGTGCCAGTAGTATAGGAGGCACCGGGGAGCTGTTTTTT. Translation gives CASSIGGTGELFF.

This rearrangement joins TRBV6-5 to TRBJ2-7; TRBD2 aligns across 7 bases. This CDR3 is 15 amino acids long. V trimming: 2 bases; J trimming: 3 bases; junction bases outside the gene matches: 7. The germline CDR1 and CDR2 sequences are MNHEY and SVGAGI. This CDR3 is CASSYGSGGSYEQYF. The CDR3 nucleotides read TGTGCCAGCAGTTACGGGTCGGGGGGAAGCTACGAGCAGTACTTC.

The V call is TRBV7-2, the J call TRBJ2-6; 7 positions agree with TRBD1. CDR1 and CDR2 (germline): SGHTA, FQGNSA. This CDR3 contains 15 residues. V was pared by 3 bases and J by 4 bases, with 3 bases of the junction left unmatched. The CDR3 region has the DNA TGTGCCAGCAGCTTGACAGGGCCGGGGGCCAACGTCCTGACTTTC. This translates into CASSLTGPGANVLTF.

The V call is TRBV29-1, the J call TRBJ1-5, with D hard to call. Trimming stripped 7 bases from V and 4 bases from J, with 14 bases between. CDR1 and CDR2 from the germline V gene are SQVTM and ANQGSEA. The length of the CDR3 is 13 residues. CDR3 region: CSASDGRNQPQHF. The CDR3 DNA reads TGCAGCGCTTCGGACGGGCGGAATCAGCCCCAGCATTTT. The entire variable domain, with the rest obtained from reference TRBV29-1 and TRBJ1-5, is as follows: SAVISQKPSRDICQRGTSLTIQCQVDSQVTMMFWYRQQPGQSLTLIATANQGSEATYESGFVIDKFPISRPNLTFSTLTVSNMSPEDSSIYLCSASDGRNQPQHFGDGTRLSIL.

DNA of the CDR3: TGTGCCAGCAGCGCCCCCAGGGTTTGGGCTAATGAAAAACTGTTTTTT. It is translated as CASSAPRVWANEKLFF. The rearrangement links TRBV7-3 to TRBJ1-4; D might be TRBD1 (5 bases). Trimming took off 5 bases at V and 3 bases at J, with 16 bases between the two ends. The CDR3 length is 16 residues. Germline V gene data show CDR1 as SGHTA and CDR2 as FQGTGA.

The chain carries TRBV7-9 and TRBJ1-1; maybe TRBD1 (6 bases). V was shortened by 5 bases and J by 6 bases, with 13 bases between the two germline ends. This CDR3 region has 13 residues. In germline, CDR1 is SEHNR, CDR2 FQNEAQ (reference sequence). CDR3 DNA sequence: TGTGCCAGCAGCCCTACAGGGTATCCTGAAGCTTTCTTT. Its translation: CASSPTGYPEAFF.

The sample holds a few counts of this clone. The genes are TRBV6-6 and TRBJ2-7; 9 positions match TRBD1. The CDR3 covers 16 residues. Germline V gene lookup returns CDR1 MNHNY and CDR2 SVGAGI (reference sequence). Germline trimming cut 0 bases from V and 4 bases from J; bases unmatched to any gene: 7. The CDR3 DNA sequence: TGTGCCAGCAGTTACTCTCGGGACAGGGCAACTTACGAGCAGTACTTC. It encodes CASSYSRDRATYEQYF.

The chain joins TRBV28 to TRBJ2-7; D is unresolved. The ends were cut back, 6 bases at V and 9 bases at J, with 21 bases in the middle. Germline V lookup: CDR1 MDHEN, CDR2 SYDVKM. The CDR3 totals 14 residues. The CDR3, as DNA: TGTGCCAGCAGCCCACCCGACGTGTTTGGGTTGCAGTACTTC. This sequence encodes CASSPPDVFGLQYF.

J is TRBJ1-2 and V is TRBV27; the D gene is possibly TRBD1 (6 bases). The length of the CDR3 is 14 residues. V shed 1 base and J shed 8 bases, with 14 bases lying between them. The V gene's germline CDR1 is MNHEY and CDR2 SMNVEV (reference sequence). The CDR3: CASSLYGGASGYTF. The CDR3 bases are TGTGCCAGCAGTTTATACGGGGGGGCGTCCGGCTACACCTTC.

This chain connects TRBV30 to TRBJ2-7; TRBD2 might be the D (6 bases). From germline, CDR1 is GTSNPN and CDR2 SVGIG (reference sequence). This CDR3 contains 13 residues. V was clipped by 1 base and J by 2 bases, with 9 bases between them. The CDR3 bases are TGTGCCTGGAGTGCGGGGGTCCCCTACGAGCAGTACTTC. This encodes CAWSAGVPYEQYF.

The V call is TRBV5-1, the J call TRBJ2-3; D is ambiguous. This CDR3 contains 12 residues. CDR1 and CDR2 from the germline V gene are SGHRS and YFSETQ. Between the trimmed V and J ends, which lost 0 bases and 6 bases, there was a span of 5 bases. The CDR3 loop reads CASSLELDTQYF. In DNA form, the CDR3 reads TGCGCCAGCAGCTTGGAGCTGGATACGCAGTATTTT.

The chain links TRBV18 to TRBJ1-1, with D maybe TRBD1 (5 bases). CDR3 length: 14 residues. Deletions cut 3 bases from V and 7 bases from J, with 15 bases between. CDR1 is KGHSH and CDR2 is LQKENI in the germline V gene. DNA of the CDR3: TGTGCCAGCTCACCTCAACTCGGGGGGAGTGAAGCTTTCTTT. Its protein product is CASSPQLGGSEAFF.

This rearrangement joins TRBV7-9 to TRBJ1-2; D ambiguous. CDR1 and CDR2 from the germline V gene are SEHNR and FQNEAQ (reference sequence). The V and J ends lost 1 base and 3 bases respectively, with 9 bases between them. The CDR3 covers 14 residues. The CDR3 region has the DNA TGTGCCAGCAGCTTAGTAGGGCTCGACTATGGCTACACCTTC. Translating gives CASSLVGLDYGYTF.

CDR3 sequence: CASSYSTEPSGYTF. Here the CDR3 DNA reads TGTGCCAGCAGTTACTCGACAGAGCCCAGTGGCTACACCTTC. J is TRBJ1-2 and V is TRBV6-6; D is possibly TRBD1 (5 bases). V was clipped by 0 bases and J by 7 bases, with 12 bases between them. CDR1 and CDR2 from the germline V gene are MNHNY and SVGAGI (reference sequence). The CDR3 length is 14 residues.